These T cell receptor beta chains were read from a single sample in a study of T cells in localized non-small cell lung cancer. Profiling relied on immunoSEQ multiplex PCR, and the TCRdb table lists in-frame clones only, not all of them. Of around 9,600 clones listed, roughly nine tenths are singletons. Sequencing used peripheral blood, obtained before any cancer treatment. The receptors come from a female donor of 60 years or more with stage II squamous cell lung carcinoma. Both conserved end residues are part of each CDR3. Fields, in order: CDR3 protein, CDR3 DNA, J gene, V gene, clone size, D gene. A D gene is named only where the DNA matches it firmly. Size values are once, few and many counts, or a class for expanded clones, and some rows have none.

CASSRLDTQYF	TGTGCCAGTAGTCGACTGGATACGCAGTATTTT	TRBJ2-3	TRBV19	-	-
CASGRSYNEQFF	TGCGCCAGCGGGAGAAGCTACAATGAGCAGTTCTTC	TRBJ2-1	TRBV10-1	-	-
CASSPRYFRDSTGNTIYF	TGTGCCAGCAGTCCCAGATACTTCCGGGACAGTACGGGAAACACCATATATTTT	TRBJ1-3	TRBV28	-	TRBD1
CAWSVRETQYF	TGTGCCTGGAGTGTACGAGAGACCCAGTACTTC	TRBJ2-5	TRBV30	-	-
CASSDGQGSTDTQYF	TGCGCCAGCAGCGATGGACAGGGGAGCACAGATACGCAGTATTTT	TRBJ2-3	TRBV5-1	-	TRBD1
CASSYSTLPPANVLTF	TGTGCCAGCAGTTACTCAACGTTGCCCCCGGCCAACGTCCTGACTTTC	TRBJ2-6	TRBV6-5	-	-
CASGELFF	TGTGCCAGCGGGGAGCTGTTTTTT	TRBJ2-2	TRBV6-6	few	-
CASRPGQGFEAFF	TGTGCCAGCAGGCCGGGACAGGGATTTGAAGCTTTCTTT	TRBJ1-1	TRBV28	-	TRBD1
CASSVARSHLPGEQYF	TGTGCCAGTAGCGTGGCGAGGTCCCACCTCCCCGGCGAGCAGTACTTC	TRBJ2-7	TRBV19	-	-
CASRTTSRSYNEQFF	TGTGCCAGTAGGACGACTAGCCGGTCCTACAATGAGCAGTTCTTC	TRBJ2-1	TRBV19	-	TRBD2
CASSEGPGEQFF	TGTGCCAGCAGTGAAGGTCCGGGTGAGCAGTTCTTC	TRBJ2-1	TRBV2	once	-
CASSLVETQYF	TGTGCCAGCAGCCTGGTAGAGACCCAGTACTTC	TRBJ2-5	TRBV5-8	-	-
CASSLGARNSPLHF	TGTGCCAGCAGTTTGGGGGCGCGAAATTCACCCCTCCACTTT	TRBJ1-6	TRBV27	few	-
CSARDQDSLFF	TGCAGTGCTAGAGACCAGGATTCACTGTTTTTT	TRBJ1-4	TRBV20-1	-	-
CASSLDRRNSPLHF	TGTGCCAGCAGCTTAGATAGGAGGAATTCACCCCTCCACTTT	TRBJ1-6	TRBV11-2	-	-
CASSLGSGQLNQPQHF	TGTGCCAGCAGCTTGGGCTCGGGACAGCTTAATCAGCCCCAGCATTTT	TRBJ1-5	TRBV5-5	-	TRBD1
CASSSTRLGQNNEQFF	TGCGCCAGCAGCTCCACTAGACTAGGGCAGAACAATGAGCAGTTCTTC	TRBJ2-1	TRBV5-1	once	-
CASSLRDNEQFF	TGTGCCAGCAGTTTAAGGGACAATGAGCAGTTCTTC	TRBJ2-1	TRBV28	-	-
CASSSAPILAGAGANVLTF	TGTGCCAGCAGCTCCGCCCCCATACTAGCGGGAGCTGGGGCCAACGTCCTGACTTTC	TRBJ2-6	TRBV7-2	-	TRBD2
CASSVSSGSRSDTQYF	TGTGCCAGCAGTGTTTCTAGCGGGAGTAGGTCAGATACGCAGTATTTT	TRBJ2-3	TRBV6-1	-	TRBD2
CASTPISGNTIYF	TGTGCCAGCACCCCCATCTCTGGAAACACCATATATTTT	TRBJ1-3	TRBV2	-	-
CASSSTDYGYTF	TGTGCCAGCAGCTCAACGGACTATGGCTACACCTTC	TRBJ1-2	TRBV11-2	once	-
CASSEMTDGYEQYF	TGTGCCAGCAGTGAAATGACAGACGGATACGAGCAGTACTTC	TRBJ2-7	TRBV6-1	-	-
CASSIGLAEQFF	TGCGCCAGCAGCATAGGACTAGCAGAGCAGTTCTTC	TRBJ2-1	TRBV5-1	-	TRBD2
CAWEQGSGNIQYF	TGTGCCTGGGAACAGGGTAGCGGTAACATTCAGTACTTC	TRBJ2-4	TRBV30	once	-